This T cell receptor beta chain was recovered during a study of T cells in Graves' hyperthyroidism and ophthalmopathy (dated by TCRdb to about 2019). Regarding the complete study: Peripheral blood samples were taken at initial diagnosis, before any treatment was given. Whether ophthalmopathy could be predicted prospectively was tested in an independent validation cohort made up of about 18 hyperthyroidism patients plus 17 patients who later progressed to ophthalmopathy. The approximately 95 discovery patients were divided at random into training and test sets in a 7:3 ratio. A discovery cohort of approximately 97 patients, roughly 40 with Graves' ophthalmopathy and about 58 with stable Graves' hyperthyroidism, was used to find distinguishing TCR V-J signatures. The paper describes TCR Vbeta CDR3 sequencing of fewer than 150 peripheral blood samples, made up of 43 ophthalmopathy patients, 70 to 75 hyperthyroidism patients and around 17 progressor patients. In addition, the study compared T-cell repertoires in thyroid tissue and in blood from five or six Graves' hyperthyroidism patients. After blood sampling, hyperthyroidism patients were treated with methimazole at a starting dose of 30 mg daily, and ophthalmopathy patients were treated with high-dose intravenous methylprednisolone.

Amplification of TCR beta CDR3 regions was carried out from RNA transcripts. The first round of RT-PCR for the TCR CDR3 was performed with the HTBI primer set and the Qiagen OneStep RT-PCR kit. Libraries were constructed in a second round of multiplex PCR, after which size selection and purification were performed. Sequencing of the libraries was done on an Illumina HiSeq2000 using paired-end 100 bp reads. As for the original processing: Raw data were processed with SOAPnuke, discarding reads with adapters, uncalled bases, mean Phred below 15, or no exact constant-primer or identifier match. High-quality paired reads were merged with COPE v1.2.5, and unique nucleotide sequences were defined as clonotypes. MiTCR v1.1 was used to align clonotypes to the IMGT TRBV, TRBD and TRBJ reference segments. The analysis included only V-J combinations with a frequency above 0.0001, which together covered more than 99% of the repertoires. The TCS score was defined as F50 (clonal expansion) divided by E x V (chaos), with BLOSUM62-based TCRdist calculated between CDR3 peptides within each V-J. Welch's t-statistics and random forest reduced some 510 V-J features to about 13, which were used in a naive Bayes classifier (R e1071). The public reads were reprocessed in TCRdb via fastp at Q25 and MiXCR, keeping in-frame beta chains. Rows are combined by CDR3 protein, so each entry shows the most common genes and DNA. The V and J calls come from TCRdb's annotation, not from the publication. The sample records approximately 640,000 distinct CDR3 sequences, around 15% of which are singletons. Around 15% of the sample comes from the top ten.

A patient counted as having stable Graves' hyperthyroidism if no progression to ophthalmopathy occurred over 18 months of follow-up. Hyperthyroidism patients were newly diagnosed, with disease duration under 2 months, and aged 18 to 65 years. Exclusion was applied to patients with uncontrolled infections, other autoimmune diseases, pregnancy or lactation. Diagnoses relied on clinical symptoms, serum thyroxine and TRAb, thyroid ultrasound and orbital computed tomography. PBMCs were isolated from around 10 ml of fresh peripheral blood by Ficoll-Paque density gradient centrifugation. Total RNA was extracted with Trizol reagent, and quality was checked on an Agilent 2100 Bioanalyzer. Inclusive of the bounding cysteine and phenylalanine, the CDR3 is 14 residues long. Kept here is only the CDR3 DNA, which spans 42 bases and is read in frame from base 1. The junction shows trimming of 5 bases on V and 0 bases on J, and the gene matches do not reach 5 bases of it. In the germline V gene (reference sequence), CDR1 corresponds to DFQATT and CDR2 to SNEGSKA.

There are many counts of this clonotype. Its antigen remains undetermined. No clone much larger than this one lies a single base away; base qualities are absent. Broad study findings and their caveats: A model built on a 13 V-J signature distinguished ophthalmopathy from stable hyperthyroidism, reaching about 88% sensitivity and under 84% specificity in cross-validation and 80%/75% in testing. In validation, progression to ophthalmopathy was predicted by the model with around 70% sensitivity and around 75% specificity, a median of around 5.9 months before onset. No statistical method was used to fix the sample size in advance, and group allocation was not hidden from the investigators. Most expanded thyroid clonotypes (frequency above 0.001) were also found in blood, which suggests that blood repertoires may mirror thyroid immune responses.

This TCR derives from a man aged 45-65 years with Graves' hyperthyroidism. In this chain, TRBV20-1 is recombined with TRBJ2-7; 9 bases in the junction line up with TRBD2. The specimen sequenced was blood. The DNA sequence is given as TGCAGTGCTCGGATTAGCGGGGGCTCCTACGAGCAGTACTTC. Its translation is CSARISGGSYEQYF.